The rows below give T cell receptor beta chains drawn from one sample of a study of metastatic and nonmetastatic thyroid tumors. TCRdb reassembled clones from the PCR reads with MiXCR. This sample has around 20,000 clones, with 11% found just once. The sample taken for sequencing was blood. The source is a female donor with papillary thyroid cancer or a benign thyroid nodule (not recorded which). Some clones in this sample may be carry-over from other donors' samples. Each CDR3 is given with its conserved first and last residue. The D gene is left open where the match is weak. Size tells how often a clone was seen (once, few, many) or the class of an expanded clone, and some rows leave it out.

d_call: -
v_call: TRBV20-1
j_call: TRBJ2-7
clone_size: many
cdr3_length: 12
cdr3_nt: TGCAGTGCTAGTCAAAGCTCCTACGAGCAGTACTTC
cdr3_aa: CSASQSSYEQYF

d_call: -
v_call: TRBV7-2
j_call: TRBJ2-7
clone_size: many
cdr3_length: 13
cdr3_nt: TGTGCCAGCAGCCTAAAGCCGGACTACGAGCAGTACTTC
cdr3_aa: CASSLKPDYEQYF

d_call: TRBD2
v_call: TRBV20-1
j_call: TRBJ2-3
clone_size: -
cdr3_length: 16
cdr3_nt: TGCAGTGCAGCCCCCTCCGCTAGCGGATACACAGATACGCAGTATTTT
cdr3_aa: CSAAPSASGYTDTQYF

d_call: -
v_call: TRBV20-1
j_call: TRBJ2-3
clone_size: many
cdr3_length: 15
cdr3_nt: TGCAGTGCTAGAGAGGGCTCCCAGTCGTTAGATACGCAGTATTTT
cdr3_aa: CSAREGSQSLDTQYF

d_call: -
v_call: TRBV28
j_call: TRBJ2-7
clone_size: few
cdr3_length: 15
cdr3_nt: TGTGCCAGCAGTTTATTGGCGGGATGGCCTGGCGAGCAGTACTTC
cdr3_aa: CASSLLAGWPGEQYF

d_call: -
v_call: TRBV27
j_call: TRBJ2-5
clone_size: many
cdr3_length: 18
cdr3_nt: TGTGCCAGCAGTTTGGGTAGCAGCCTCAGGGGCTCCCAAGAGACCCAGTACTTC
cdr3_aa: CASSLGSSLRGSQETQYF

d_call: TRBD2
v_call: TRBV3-1
j_call: TRBJ2-5
clone_size: many
cdr3_length: 15
cdr3_nt: TGTGCCAGCAGCGTACGGGGACTAGGGCAAGAGACCCAGTACTTC
cdr3_aa: CASSVRGLGQETQYF

d_call: -
v_call: TRBV12-3/TRBV12-4
j_call: TRBJ1-1
clone_size: -
cdr3_length: 11
cdr3_nt: TGTGCCAGCACCCTTAAATCTGAAGCTTTCTTT
cdr3_aa: CASTLKSEAFF

d_call: -
v_call: TRBV9
j_call: TRBJ2-1
clone_size: many
cdr3_length: 18
cdr3_nt: TGTGCCAGCAGCGTAGGGGTAAGGATTGCGGAATTTGACAATGAGCAGTTCTTC
cdr3_aa: CASSVGVRIAEFDNEQFF

d_call: -
v_call: TRBV6-1
j_call: TRBJ1-6
clone_size: few
cdr3_length: 13
cdr3_nt: TGTGCCAGCAGTGAAGACGAGCTCAAGGCCCTCCACTTT
cdr3_aa: CASSEDELKALHF

d_call: -
v_call: TRBV4-3
j_call: TRBJ1-4
clone_size: many
cdr3_length: 16
cdr3_nt: TGCGCCAGCAGTCAGACCCGGGGGAAAGGGAATGAAAAACTGTTTTTT
cdr3_aa: CASSQTRGKGNEKLFF

d_call: TRBD1
v_call: TRBV30
j_call: TRBJ1-2
clone_size: -
cdr3_length: 13
cdr3_nt: TGTGCCCAGCGCCAGGGGGATAACTATGGCTACACCTTC
cdr3_aa: CAQRQGDNYGYTF

d_call: TRBD1
v_call: TRBV25-1
j_call: TRBJ1-5
clone_size: -
cdr3_length: 14
cdr3_nt: TGTGCCAGAAGTGCCACAGGGGGCAATCAGCGCCAGCATTTT
cdr3_aa: CARSATGGNQRQHF

d_call: TRBD1
v_call: TRBV28
j_call: TRBJ1-1
clone_size: many
cdr3_length: 14
cdr3_nt: TGTGCCAGCACCAGGGGGCCCGGGGTCACTGAAGCTTTCTTT
cdr3_aa: CASTRGPGVTEAFF

d_call: -
v_call: TRBV7-9
j_call: TRBJ2-6
clone_size: many
cdr3_length: 15
cdr3_nt: TGTGCCAGCAGCTTAGCAGGGACCGGGGCCAACGTCCTGACTTTC
cdr3_aa: CASSLAGTGANVLTF

d_call: -
v_call: TRBV5-8
j_call: TRBJ2-1
clone_size: many
cdr3_length: 15
cdr3_nt: TGTGCCAGCAGCTCCGCCAGGGAGCTGGGGGATGAGCAGTTCTTC
cdr3_aa: CASSSARELGDEQFF

d_call: -
v_call: TRBV28
j_call: TRBJ2-4
clone_size: many
cdr3_length: 15
cdr3_nt: TGTGCCAGCAGTGGCTTCGGAGCGGGCAAAAACATTCAGTACTTC
cdr3_aa: CASSGFGAGKNIQYF

d_call: -
v_call: TRBV3-1
j_call: TRBJ2-2
clone_size: few
cdr3_length: 15
cdr3_nt: TGTGCCAGCAGCCAAGCCCCCGTGAAGACCGGGGAGCTGTTTTTT
cdr3_aa: CASSQAPVKTGELFF

d_call: -
v_call: TRBV30
j_call: TRBJ2-5
clone_size: many
cdr3_length: 13
cdr3_nt: TGTGCCTGGTCCACAGGGTGGGTCGAGACCCAGTACTTC
cdr3_aa: CAWSTGWVETQYF

d_call: -
v_call: TRBV11-2
j_call: TRBJ1-1
clone_size: many
cdr3_length: 10
cdr3_nt: TGTGCCACTGATATTCTAGAAGCTTTCTTT
cdr3_aa: CATDILEAFF

d_call: -
v_call: TRBV2
j_call: TRBJ1-5
clone_size: few
cdr3_length: 14
cdr3_nt: TGTGCCAGCAGTGAGGCGCCAAGCAATCAGCCCCAGCATTTT
cdr3_aa: CASSEAPSNQPQHF

d_call: -
v_call: TRBV29-1
j_call: TRBJ2-3
clone_size: many
cdr3_length: 13
cdr3_nt: TGCAGCGTTGATCCCGACAGTACAGATACGCAGTATTTT
cdr3_aa: CSVDPDSTDTQYF

d_call: TRBD1
v_call: TRBV20-1
j_call: TRBJ1-6
clone_size: many
cdr3_length: 16
cdr3_nt: TGCAGTGCCCGGACAGGGACAACTACTAGTAATTCACCCCTCCACTTT
cdr3_aa: CSARTGTTTSNSPLHF

d_call: TRBD1
v_call: TRBV7-9
j_call: TRBJ2-7
clone_size: many
cdr3_length: 14
cdr3_nt: TGTGCCAGCAGCTTAGGGACAGGGGTCTACGAGCAGTACTTC
cdr3_aa: CASSLGTGVYEQYF

d_call: TRBD1
v_call: TRBV6-1
j_call: TRBJ1-6
clone_size: few
cdr3_length: 15
cdr3_nt: TGTGCCAGCAGTTCACAGACAGGGGAGCCTTCACCCCTCCACTTT
cdr3_aa: CASSSQTGEPSPLHF

d_call: -
v_call: TRBV30
j_call: TRBJ2-5
clone_size: many
cdr3_length: 14
cdr3_nt: TGTGCCTGGTCTTGGGGACCCGCTGGGGAGACCCAGTACTTC
cdr3_aa: CAWSWGPAGETQYF

d_call: TRBD2
v_call: TRBV20-1
j_call: TRBJ2-7
clone_size: many
cdr3_length: 13
cdr3_nt: TGCAGTGCCACCTGGACTAGCGGAGTCGAGCAGTACTTC
cdr3_aa: CSATWTSGVEQYF

d_call: -
v_call: TRBV11-2
j_call: TRBJ2-1
clone_size: many
cdr3_length: 15
cdr3_nt: TGTGCCAGCAGCTTAGTCGGAGTGGGGTACAATGAGCAGTTCTTC
cdr3_aa: CASSLVGVGYNEQFF

d_call: TRBD1
v_call: TRBV24-1
j_call: TRBJ2-3
clone_size: few
cdr3_length: 15
cdr3_nt: TGTGCCACCAGTGACCGAGGGGGCGGCACAGATACGCAGTATTTT
cdr3_aa: CATSDRGGGTDTQYF

d_call: TRBD2
v_call: TRBV4-3
j_call: TRBJ2-1
clone_size: many
cdr3_length: 16
cdr3_nt: TGCGCCAGCAGCCAAGATCTAGCGGGCTCCTACAATGAGCAGTTCTTC
cdr3_aa: CASSQDLAGSYNEQFF

d_call: TRBD2
v_call: TRBV30
j_call: TRBJ2-3
clone_size: many
cdr3_length: 15
cdr3_nt: TGTGCCTGGAGTCTAGGGACTAGCGGGAGGGATACGCAGTATTTT
cdr3_aa: CAWSLGTSGRDTQYF

d_call: TRBD1
v_call: TRBV28
j_call: TRBJ1-1
clone_size: -
cdr3_length: 15
cdr3_nt: TGTGCCAGCAGCTATAGGGGTAACAGGGGTACTGAAGCTTTCTTT
cdr3_aa: CASSYRGNRGTEAFF

d_call: -
v_call: TRBV19
j_call: TRBJ2-7
clone_size: many
cdr3_length: 15
cdr3_nt: TGTGCCAGTAGTATAACCGGGACCGACTCCTACGAGCAGTACTTC
cdr3_aa: CASSITGTDSYEQYF

d_call: TRBD2
v_call: TRBV4-2
j_call: TRBJ2-1
clone_size: -
cdr3_length: 18
cdr3_nt: TGTGCCAGCAGCCAGAGGACTAGCGGGAGGACATCCTACAATGAGCAGTTCTTC
cdr3_aa: CASSQRTSGRTSYNEQFF

d_call: TRBD2
v_call: TRBV20-1
j_call: TRBJ2-7
clone_size: many
cdr3_length: 15
cdr3_nt: TGCAGTGCAGGCCCACTAGCGGGAGAGAATCACGAGCAGTACTTC
cdr3_aa: CSAGPLAGENHEQYF

d_call: -
v_call: TRBV27
j_call: TRBJ1-1
clone_size: many
cdr3_length: 15
cdr3_nt: TGTGCCAGCCACTCGCCCGACGGGGCAGGAACGGAAGCTTTCTTT
cdr3_aa: CASHSPDGAGTEAFF